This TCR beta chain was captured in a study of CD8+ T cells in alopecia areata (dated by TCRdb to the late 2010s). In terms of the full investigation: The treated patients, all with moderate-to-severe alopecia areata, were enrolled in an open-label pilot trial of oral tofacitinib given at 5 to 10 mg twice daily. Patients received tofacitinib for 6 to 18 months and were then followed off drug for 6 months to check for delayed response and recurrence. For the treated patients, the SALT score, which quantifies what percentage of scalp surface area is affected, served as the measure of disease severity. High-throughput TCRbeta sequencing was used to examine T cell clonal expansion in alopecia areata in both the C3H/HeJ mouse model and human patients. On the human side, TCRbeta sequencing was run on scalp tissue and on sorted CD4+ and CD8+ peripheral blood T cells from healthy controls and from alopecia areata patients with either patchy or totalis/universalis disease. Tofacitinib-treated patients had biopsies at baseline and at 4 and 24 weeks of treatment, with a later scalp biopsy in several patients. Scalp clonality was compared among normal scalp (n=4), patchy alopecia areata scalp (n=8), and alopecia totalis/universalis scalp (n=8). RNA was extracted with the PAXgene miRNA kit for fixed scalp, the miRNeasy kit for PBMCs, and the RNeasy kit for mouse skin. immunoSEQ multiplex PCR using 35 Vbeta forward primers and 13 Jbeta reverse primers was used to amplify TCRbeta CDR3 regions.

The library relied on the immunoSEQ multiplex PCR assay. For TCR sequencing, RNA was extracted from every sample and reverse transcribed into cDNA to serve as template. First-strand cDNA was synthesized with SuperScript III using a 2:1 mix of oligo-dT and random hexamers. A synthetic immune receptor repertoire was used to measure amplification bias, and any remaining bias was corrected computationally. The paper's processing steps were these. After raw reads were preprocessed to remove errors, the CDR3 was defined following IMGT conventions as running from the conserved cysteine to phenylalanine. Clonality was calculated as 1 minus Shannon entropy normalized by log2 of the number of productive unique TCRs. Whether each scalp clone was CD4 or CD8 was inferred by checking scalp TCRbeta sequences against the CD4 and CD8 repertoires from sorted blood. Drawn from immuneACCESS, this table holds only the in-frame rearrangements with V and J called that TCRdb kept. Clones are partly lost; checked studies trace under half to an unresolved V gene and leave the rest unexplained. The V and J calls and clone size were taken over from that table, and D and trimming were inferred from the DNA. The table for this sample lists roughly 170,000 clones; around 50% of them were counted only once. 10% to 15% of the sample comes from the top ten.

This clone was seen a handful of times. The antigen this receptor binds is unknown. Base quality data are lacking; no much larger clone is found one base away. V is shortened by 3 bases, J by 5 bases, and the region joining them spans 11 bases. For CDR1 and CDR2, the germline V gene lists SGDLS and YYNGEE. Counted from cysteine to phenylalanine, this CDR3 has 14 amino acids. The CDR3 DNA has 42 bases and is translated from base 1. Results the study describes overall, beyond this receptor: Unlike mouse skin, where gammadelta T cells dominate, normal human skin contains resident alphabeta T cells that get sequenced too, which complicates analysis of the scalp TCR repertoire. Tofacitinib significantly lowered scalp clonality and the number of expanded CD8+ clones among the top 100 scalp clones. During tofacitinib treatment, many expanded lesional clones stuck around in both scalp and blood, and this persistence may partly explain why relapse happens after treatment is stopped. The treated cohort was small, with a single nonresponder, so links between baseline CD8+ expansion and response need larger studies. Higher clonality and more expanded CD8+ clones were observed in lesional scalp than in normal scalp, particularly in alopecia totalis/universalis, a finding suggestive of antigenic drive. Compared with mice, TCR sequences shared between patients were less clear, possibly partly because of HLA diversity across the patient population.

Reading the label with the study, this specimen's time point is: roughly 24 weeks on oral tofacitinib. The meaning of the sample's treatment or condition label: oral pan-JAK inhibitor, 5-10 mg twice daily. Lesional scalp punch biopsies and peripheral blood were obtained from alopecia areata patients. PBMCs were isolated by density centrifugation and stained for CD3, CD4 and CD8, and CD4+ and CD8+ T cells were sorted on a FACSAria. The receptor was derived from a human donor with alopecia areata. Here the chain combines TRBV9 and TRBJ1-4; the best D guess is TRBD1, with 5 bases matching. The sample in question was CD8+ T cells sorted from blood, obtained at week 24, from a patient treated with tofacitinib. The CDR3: CASSEDTVNEKLFF. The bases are TGTGCCAGCAGCGAGGACACCGTGAATGAAAAACTGTTTTTT.